This section outlines one T cell receptor (beta chain) sequence together with its context. Its antigen has not been determined. No much larger clone is present one base from it, and per-base qualities are unavailable. The cohort was made up of several hundred healthy bone marrow donors. At the time of sampling, all cohort members were nominally healthy, though unrecorded immune exposures were likely present. The donor tested CMV seronegative, placing the donor among the 350 to 400 seronegative members of the cohort. Each donor provided a peripheral blood sample, and peripheral blood mononuclear cells were used for TCR beta sequencing. Genomic DNA was extracted from the blood cell samples with the Qiagen DNeasy Blood Extraction Kit. This entry is derived from a study of cytomegalovirus exposure and HLA in healthy donors (dated by TCRdb to about 2017). In terms of the full investigation: An earlier analysis of several hundred of the donors reported 250 to 300 Gb of sequence data and more than 90 million unique TCR beta sequences from 150 million to 200 million T cells. An early release that covered some 630 HLA-typed donors contained around 300 gigabases of sequencing data and about 93 million unique TCR sequences. The genetic ancestry cluster associated with self-reported Caucasian donors included 81% of the roughly 390 genotyped donors. The study aimed to test whether cataloging public T cell receptors could reveal signatures of past pathogen exposure. The study used immunosequencing to profile the T cell repertoires of some 600 subjects and linked those repertoires to cytomegalovirus serostatus. Besides the first cohort of approximately 670 subjects, a separate validation cohort made up of roughly 130 different subjects was used. The study combined high-throughput TCR immunosequencing, statistical association of individual TCRs with disease status, and machine learning to predict cytomegalovirus infection status. To study patterns of TCR occurrence, a later analysis re-analyzed previously published TCR beta repertoires from 550 to 800 donors and added high-resolution HLA genotyping. Rather than drawing on any new phenotypic data, the later analysis identified candidate immune exposures from TCR beta sequences and the way those sequences occurred across donors. To decide whether each TCR beta V gene segment behaved as functional or pseudogenic, an earlier analysis of some 580 of the donors relied on high-throughput TCR beta sequencing. Donor age, sex, ethnicity and CMV serostatus were compiled alongside the repertoire data. A later genetic analysis took genome-wide SNP genotypes for 398 of the 666 donors and used that subset as a discovery cohort. Every discovery cohort repertoire had been produced on one sequencing platform. Both class I and class II loci were covered by HLA typing, at four-digit resolution. The number of typed donors differed by locus: about 620-630 for A, B, C, DRB1 and DQB1; approximately 540 for DQA1; some 610 for DPA1; and about 470 for DPB1. Four to six DR-DQ haplotypes were handled as single units for association and clustering, since linkage in the cohort was strong. Across around 400 genotyped donors of the cohort, an average of about 250,000 unique TCR beta nucleotide sequences per donor were sequenced, and approximately 19% of those sequences were non-productive. Results the study describes overall, beyond this receptor: For the cohort, immune exposure information was limited to CMV serostatus. Because counts were too low, about 15 rarely observed V segments, including chromosome 9 orphons, were left out of the earlier analysis of 500 to 650 of the donors. In an earlier analysis of more than 500 of the donors, most TCR beta V segments appeared in productive rearrangements about 90% or about 30% of the time, broadly matching IMGT annotations. In a later analysis, most CMV-associated TCR beta chains were found to appear HLA-restricted, with HLA associations seemingly driven largely by CMV exposure. While some public TCRs were present in many individuals, most TCR sequences turned up only very rarely across donors. Presence/absence analyses assumed roughly uniform sequencing depth across donors, an assumption that may not hold. A later analysis associated some 17,000 TCR beta sequences with specific HLA alleles at a false discovery rate of 0.05. Compared with the roughly 670-donor mean, donors in an Asian-associated ancestry cluster had fewer N-insertions in productive TCRs, according to a later genetic analysis. In vitro tests confirmed that a few of the cytomegalovirus-associated TCR beta chains recognize cytomegalovirus antigens. It was suggested by the authors that the approach could potentially be generalized to other disease states and immunological phenotypes. A total of fewer than 200 TCR beta chains were listed by the study as associated with cytomegalovirus. In a later analysis, HLA-associated TCR beta chains were found to be more clonally expanded and to have lower generation probabilities than equally common non-associated chains. In a later analysis, several top co-occurrence clusters were reported to appear linked to parvovirus B19, influenza, CMV and Epstein-Barr virus. A further reported finding was that TCR beta sequences accurately predicted the HLA-A and HLA-B alleles for most subjects in the first cohort. Correlated functional status among segregating V segments might be attributable to linkage disequilibrium, but an unknown experimental factor could not be ruled out. In a later genetic analysis, a missense DCLRE1C variant was associated with V-gene and J-gene trimming of TCR beta chains, and the association was replicated in an independent cohort. In a later analysis, the rate of TCR association differed among HLA loci, with DRB1 alleles having the most associated TCRs and HLA-C alleles having the fewest. A cluster of highly shared sequence variants was judged likely to be a technical artifact of the sequencing pipeline. Strong co-occurrence of HLA alleles, especially DR and DQ, made assigning TCR associations to individual alleles difficult. This cohort had only TCR beta chains sequenced, and the lack of alpha or paired-chain data limited which features could be detected. Because HLA typing was missing for some donors at each locus, association tests included only the typed subset. The classifier was reported to diagnose cytomegalovirus status with high specificity and sensitivity in both the original cohort and the validation cohort. Some IMGT-functional V segments, including TRBV6-2 and TRBV6-3, could not be distinguished by the 87-base-pair reads and were therefore excluded.

Including the terminal cysteine and phenylalanine, the CDR3 comprises 17 residues. Only the CDR3 part of the read is kept: 51 bases, read in frame from the first base. CDR1 and CDR2 (SGHTA, FQGNSA) derive from the germline V gene. Compared with germline, V lacks 2 bases and J lacks 0 bases; bases without a gene match: 4. Library preparation employed the immunoSEQ multiplex PCR assay. For the multiplex PCR, a mixture combining 60 forward primers for TCR Vbeta segments and 13 reverse primers for TCR Jbeta segments was used. The CDR3 region of rearranged TCR beta genes was amplified from genomic DNA with a multiplex PCR assay. The amplified TCR beta libraries were sequenced on the Illumina HiSeq System as 87-base-pair reads. The source study handled its data this way. A later analysis counted 75 million to 100 million unique TCR beta chains across the 666 repertoires, and some 11 million of these chains were shared by at least two donors. A nearest-neighbor algorithm error-corrected the raw reads and collapsed the reads into unique sequences, merging closely related sequences to remove PCR and sequencing errors. To assign V, D and J gene segments, CDR3 sequences were aligned to IMGT reference sequences. Each retained sequence needed at least a six-nucleotide match to both a V gene segment and a J gene segment. A rearrangement was called productive if the CDR3 had no stop codons and remained in frame with V and J, and every other rearrangement was called non-productive. CDR3 was defined by IMGT convention, running from the second conserved V-encoded cysteine to the conserved J-encoded phenylalanine. The earlier analysis of 500 to 650 of the donors excluded any sequence lacking an unambiguous match to a single V gene segment. In an earlier analysis of approximately 560 of the donors, a V segment was called functional when productive rearrangements were above 56.7%, and segregating when the standard deviation between donors exceeded 5%. A statistical classification framework was built for diagnosing cytomegalovirus status from the catalog of TCR beta chain sequences. In a later analysis, V and J genes were assigned by comparing TCR nucleotide sequences against IMGT/GENE-DB human TR gene sequences. In a later analysis, CDR3 sequences and most-parsimonious VDJ recombination scenarios were assigned using the TCRdist pipeline. A later analysis defined each TCR beta chain by its CDR3 amino acid sequence plus V-gene family, and excluded reads lacking a unique V-gene family. To address suspected cross-contamination and a sequencing artifact, a later analysis removed 592 highly shared, low-generation-probability nucleotide sequences. A later analysis calculated a clonal expansion index for each public chain from normalized within-repertoire ranks of inferred template counts. In a later analysis, generation probabilities were computed with a VDJ recombination model fitted to out-of-frame rearrangements, and the resulting probabilities were checked against IGoR. In a later analysis, TCR-TCR, TCR-HLA and TCR-CMV co-occurrence was scored with hypergeometric tests, and a repertoire-size bias correction was applied to TCR pairs. A later analysis estimated false discovery rates by permuting HLA or CMV assignments 20 times. In a later analysis, co-occurring TCRs were grouped using DBSCAN, and TCRdist sequence similarity was added for clustering within HLA-allele-positive subsets. Co-occurrence clustering excluded repertoires with fewer than 30,000 or more than 120,000 public chains, plus five with anomalous nucleotide sharing. Entries here come from immuneACCESS through TCRdb and include only in-frame sequences with V and J called. Some clones fail to appear in such tables; in the studies checked, an unresolved V gene covers under half of the shortfall, and the cause of the remainder is unknown. V, J and clone size are taken as reported in that table, and D and trimming were inferred from the DNA itself. Counted in this sample were around 180,000 clones; over 60% of them appeared once. The ten top clones hold around 5.4% of the sample.

The sample taken for sequencing was PBMCs. The sequence was obtained from a man aged 35-49 years in good health and CMV-seronegative. The sequence is built from TRBV7-2 and TRBJ1-3; the central 10 bases match TRBD1. The CDR3 has the sequence CASSLWTGGYSGNTIYF. The base sequence is TGTGCCAGCAGCTTATGGACAGGGGGATACTCTGGAAACACCATATATTTT.